This T cell receptor (beta chain) was profiled in a study of T cell responses to AZD1222 COVID-19 vaccine (dated by TCRdb to about 2021). Background for the entire study: AZD1222 recipients whose second dose came at about 4 weeks and those whose second dose came at about 12 weeks were combined into one group, since spike-specific TCR depth and breadth did not differ between the two schedules. TCR sequencing covered approximately 230 trial participants: 200 to 220 given two doses of AZD1222 and around 25 given two doses of MenACWY control vaccine. Trial participants were enrolled by age into subgroups of 18-55, 56-69 and 70-plus years, and roughly 150, 30 and 60 TCR-sequenced participants, respectively, were included in these subgroups.

A remark on this clone: The specificity of this receptor is unknown. No much larger clone is present one base from it, and per-base qualities are unavailable.

What the study reported, not specific to this receptor: After two AZD1222 doses, spike-specific TCR breadth and depth were significantly higher than at day 0 and than in MenACWY recipients. CD4 TCRs associated with the vaccine covered the entire spike protein, and the dominant responses were in regions 160-218 and 743-854. Only a handful of AZD1222 recipients were SARS-CoV-2 seropositive at baseline, limiting conclusions about previously exposed vaccinees. The 56-69-year group was small, and its depth increase did not reach significance, likely because of low power. Participants were mostly white British and included more females than males, and it was suggested by the authors that clonal diversity may have been underestimated. No day 14 peak-response samples were available, so repertoires were characterized only after the peak T cell response. Reportedly, almost half of the unique spike-specific TCRs recognized epitopes lying outside the regions that are mutated in the B.1.351 and B.1.1.7 variants.

The meaning of the sample's time point label: baseline before first vaccination. Vaccinee samples were obtained from the UK trials COV001 and COV002, which included a single-blind randomized controlled phase 2/3 trial of AZD1222 (ChAdOx1 nCoV-19) in healthy adults. For TCRbeta chain sequencing, PBMC samples from trial participants were taken at day 0 and at day 28 after the second dose. V is clipped by 2 bases and J by 8 bases, and the sequence between their germline boundaries is 22 bases long. The CDR3 holds 17 amino acids from the cysteine to the phenylalanine. Only CDR3 DNA remains: 51 bases, in frame from the first base. As encoded in the germline V gene, CDR1 is MNHNS while CDR2 is SASEGT. The CDR3 regions of human TCRbeta chains were subjected to immunosequencing. The source study handled its data this way. TCRs in the repertoires were compared against a reference library of SARS-CoV-2-specific TCRs that had been generated with the MIRA antigen-specificity platform. Breadth was defined as the fraction of unique TCRs that were SARS-CoV-2-associated, and depth was defined as the fraction of total T cells that were SARS-CoV-2-associated. Using the MIRA data, each spike-specific TCR was assigned both to the spike region to which the TCR was reactive and to a CD4 or CD8 class. Log10-transformed breadth and depth values were compared by one-way ANOVA with Sidak's multiple comparisons tests. Not all clones reach the TCRdb copy of this immuneACCESS table, which keeps in-frame sequences only. Checked studies attribute under half of the gap to unresolved V genes and leave the rest unexplained. V and J calls and clone size follow that table, whereas D and trimming were derived from the DNA. A total of about 100,000 clones appear in this sample, around nine tenths of them only once. Less than 3.5% of the sample is in the top ten clones.

The TCR comes from an adult in good health. The receptor chain draws on TRBV6-1 and TRBJ1-3; TRBD1 is possibly the D segment (5 matching bases). Material: peripheral blood, obtained on day 0 of AZD1222 vaccination. The DNA sequence is as follows: TGTGCCAGCAGTGAATTTCCGCAGGGTGGAGAGGGACACACCATATATTTT. Translated, it gives CASSEFPQGGEGHTIYF.